The 21 T cell receptor beta chains reported below all come from one sample, sequenced in a study of OX40 agonist ivuxolimab in advanced cancers. This table comes from immunoSEQ multiplex PCR, and its TCRdb copy is limited to in-frame clones, with some not included. The sample lists 55,000 to 90,000 clones; 80% to 90% were seen once. The sequenced sample was CD4+ or CD8+ T cells sorted from blood, obtained in a trial of the OX40 agonist ivuxolimab. All receptors come from an adult with an advanced solid tumor such as melanoma, head and neck, liver or kidney cancer.

This rearrangement joins TRBV4-2 to TRBJ2-5; 12 positions match TRBD2. The CDR3 contains 16 residues. J gave up 2 bases and V 3 bases, and 4 bases lay outside the gene matches. Germline values: CDR1 LGHNA, CDR2 YNFKEQ. The DNA of the CDR3 is TGTGCCAGCAGCCACGGGACTAGCGGGCTACAAGAGACCCAGTACTTC. Amino acids: CASSHGTSGLQETQYF.

V and J are TRBV19 and TRBJ2-5; no clear D. V was pared by 5 bases and J by 4 bases, with 11 bases between. Germline V gene lookup returns CDR1 LNHDA and CDR2 SQIVND (reference sequence). The CDR3 covers 13 residues. In nucleotides, the CDR3 is TGTGCCAGTAGTGAGGTCCGCGGAGAGACCCAGTACTTC. Its protein is CASSEVRGETQYF.

The V and J genes are TRBV19 and TRBJ1-2, with 7 bases that match TRBD1. There are 12 residues in the CDR3. Per the germline V gene, CDR1 is LNHDA and CDR2 is SQIVND (reference sequence). V shed 7 bases, J shed 8 bases, and the junction held 7 bases outside the gene matches. The CDR3: CASNGQEFGYTF. In DNA form, the CDR3 reads TGTGCCAGTAATGGACAGGAGTTCGGCTACACCTTC.

This chain joins TRBV27 and TRBJ2-7; D gene ambiguous. V was trimmed by 8 bases and J by 5 bases, leaving 10 bases between them. This CDR3 spans 11 amino acids. Germline-derived CDR1 and CDR2 are MNHEY and SMNVEV (reference sequence). CDR3 sequence: CASGPWDEQYF. The CDR3, as DNA: TGTGCCAGCGGGCCTTGGGACGAGCAGTACTTC.

The chain uses TRBV6-5 and TRBJ2-5, with 7 bases aligning to TRBD1. The J call may be in error: the DNA end matches TRBJ2-7 better. CDR1 MNHEY and CDR2 SVGAGI come from the germline V gene. This CDR3 comprises 15 residues. Here the CDR3 DNA reads TGTGCCAGCAGGCCACTGACAGGGATTGGGTACGAGCAGTACTTC. Residues: CASRPLTGIGYEQYF.

The chain links TRBV29-1 to TRBJ1-2; 9 bases line up with TRBD1. The junction had 11 bases not matched to a gene; V was cut back by 6 bases and J by 0 bases. Germline CDR1 and CDR2: SQVTM and ANQGSEA. CDR3 length equals 16 residues. The CDR3 DNA reads TGCAGCGTGGCCCCGGGACAGGGTAGGGCTAACTATGGCTACACCTTC. The encoded protein is CSVAPGQGRANYGYTF.

This chain links TRBV28 with TRBJ1-5; D possibly corresponds to TRBD1 (5 bases). V was pared by 2 bases and J by 5 bases, with 13 bases between. The CDR3 sequence is 15 residues long. Germline V gene data show CDR1 as MDHEN and CDR2 as SYDVKM. Written as DNA, the CDR3 is TGTGCCAGCAGTTTACTAGGGTCGGGGGATCAGCCCCAGCATTTT. Translation: CASSLLGSGDQPQHF.

J is TRBJ1-5 and V is TRBV9, with D uncertain. With 2 bases removed from V and 6 bases from J, the gap between germline ends came to 6 bases. Germline V CDR1 and CDR2: SGDLS, YYNGEE. The CDR3 sequence is 12 residues long. CDR3 residues: CASSVQVQPQHF. The CDR3 DNA reads TGTGCCAGCAGCGTTCAAGTTCAGCCCCAGCATTTT.

The chain is built from TRBV4-1 and TRBJ2-1; D is perhaps TRBD1 (6 bases). The CDR3 has 14 amino acids. In germline, CDR1 is MGHRA, CDR2 YSYEKL. V shed 3 bases and J shed 5 bases, with 11 bases lying between them. The CDR3 region is CASSHVTGDNEQFF. The CDR3 bases are TGCGCCAGCAGCCATGTGACAGGTGACAATGAGCAGTTCTTC.

CDR3 nucleotides: TGTGCCAGCAGCGTCGGGGGAAGAACCTTCAATGAGCAGTTCTTC. It specifies CASSVGGRTFNEQFF. The rearrangement joins TRBV9 to TRBJ2-1; TRBD2 might be the D (6 bases). Per germline, CDR1 SGDLS and CDR2 YYNGEE. V lost 2 bases and J lost 6, with 15 bases in between. The CDR3 spans 15 residues.

This rearrangement joins TRBV6-1 to TRBJ1-3; maybe TRBD1 (5 bases). Germline CDR1 reads MNHNS; CDR2 reads SASEGT. V was trimmed by 2 bases and J by 4 bases, leaving 12 bases between them. The CDR3 is made up of 15 amino acids. CDR3: CASSESRGYGNTIYF. CDR3 DNA sequence: TGTGCCAGCAGTGAATCCCGGGGGTACGGAAACACCATATATTTT.

The chain joins TRBV6-5 to TRBJ2-7; D is possibly TRBD1 or TRBD2 (7 bases each). The CDR3 runs to 12 residues. CDR1 and CDR2 (germline): MNHEY, SVGAGI. The CDR3 DNA reads TGTGCTTCGCAGGGGGGGGCCTACGAGCAGTACTTC. The encoded protein is CASQGGAYEQYF.

V and J are TRBV9 and TRBJ2-1, with D perhaps given as TRBD1 or TRBD2 (5 bases each). The length of the CDR3 is 16 residues. Germline loops: CDR1 SGDLS, CDR2 YYNGEE. V was clipped by 0 bases and J by 6 bases, with 16 bases between them. DNA of the CDR3: TGTGCCAGCAGCGTAGACCCCAGAGGGACGAGCAATGAGCAGTTCTTC. Translated: CASSVDPRGTSNEQFF.

The chain links TRBV18 to TRBJ1-6; a possible D gene is TRBD1 (6 bases). Germline values: CDR1 KGHSH, CDR2 LQKENI. Trimming stripped 3 bases from V and 2 bases from J, with 11 bases between. This CDR3 spans 16 amino acids. The CDR3 protein is CASSPEGDAYNSPLHF. The CDR3 DNA is TGTGCCAGCTCACCCGAGGGGGACGCCTATAATTCACCCCTCCACTTT.

This chain links TRBV7-8 with TRBJ2-2, with 8 nucleotides matching TRBD1. The CDR3 consists of 15 residues. The germline V gene encodes CDR1 SGHVS and CDR2 FQNEAQ. With V trimmed by 5 bases and J by 4 bases, 6 bases remained unmatched. The CDR3 DNA follows: TGTGCCAGCAGCCCCAGGGGGCGAGGCACCGGGGAGCTGTTTTTT. This codes for CASSPRGRGTGELFF.

This sequence joins TRBV2 and TRBJ1-6; no definite D call. This CDR3 has 17 residues. Trimming removed 1 base at V and 0 bases at J, with 10 bases between. Per germline, CDR1 SNHLY and CDR2 FYNNEI. CDR3 nucleotide sequence: TGTGCCAGCAGTGAAGTTGCAGGTATCTCCTATAATTCACCCCTCCACTTT. Encoded protein: CASSEVAGISYNSPLHF.

This clone was seen a handful of times. The gene calls are TRBV21-1 and TRBJ2-7; the table's D call, TRBD1, was not checked against the DNA. TRBV21-1 is noted as a pseudogene. There are 14 residues in the CDR3. This CDR3 reads CASSKGNRTYEQYF. CDR3 nucleotide sequence: TGTGCCAGCAGCAAAGGAAACAGGACCTACGAGCAGTACTTC.

This clone has at least ten counts. This chain uses TRBV5-1 with TRBJ2-1; D possibly corresponds to TRBD2 (5 bases). The CDR3 covers 14 residues. Germline-derived CDR1 and CDR2 are SGHRS and YFSETQ. Trimming pared 0 bases from V and 7 bases from J, leaving 11 bases between. Written as DNA, the CDR3 is TGCGCCAGCAGCTTGGCGACCCGAGGGAATGAGCAGTTCTTC. Amino acids: CASSLATRGNEQFF. Filled out from reference TRBV5-1 and TRBJ2-1, the complete variable domain reads KAGVTQTPRYLIKTRGQQVTLSCSPISGHRSVSWYQQTPGQGLQFLFEYFSETQRNKGNFPGRFSGRQFSNSRSEMNVSTLELGDSALYLCASSLATRGNEQFFGPGTRLTVL.

This chain uses TRBV27 with TRBJ1-1; 7 bases line up with TRBD1. The V gene end was trimmed by 3 bases and the J gene end by 1 base; junction bases not matched to a gene: 8. The CDR3 runs 16 residues. The germline V gene has CDR1 MNHEY and CDR2 SMNVEV (reference sequence). The CDR3 region is CASSLGNRGGNTEAFF. CDR3 coding DNA: TGTGCCAGCAGTTTGGGGAACAGGGGAGGGAACACTGAAGCTTTCTTT.

This chain joins TRBV7-9 and TRBJ1-1, with 8 bases fitting TRBD1. The CDR3 totals 15 residues. After removal of 5 bases from V and 4 bases from J, the junction contained 9 bases not matched to a gene. Per germline, CDR1 SEHNR and CDR2 FQNEAQ (reference sequence). The CDR3 DNA follows: TGTGCCAGCAGCCCGAAAACTACAGGGGGCACTGAAGCTTTCTTT. As protein: CASSPKTTGGTEAFF.

This chain connects TRBV7-9 to TRBJ2-2; no reliable D call. V was cut by 5 bases and J by 7 bases, with 8 bases left in between. From germline, CDR1 is SEHNR and CDR2 FQNEAQ (reference sequence). The CDR3 loop spans 12 amino acids. CDR3 amino acids: CASSPDFGELFF. In DNA, the CDR3 is TGTGCCAGCAGCCCTGACTTCGGGGAGCTGTTTTTT.